One sample yielded the 27 T cell receptor beta chains listed below, sequenced in a study of neoadjuvant anti-PD-1 for oral cavity cancer. Measured with immunoSEQ multiplex PCR; TCRdb has only the in-frame clones, and not every one. The table includes more than 6,500 clones, under 80% detected once. Time point in this sample: after neoadjuvant nivolumab, at surgical resection. Material: PBMCs, obtained after nivolumab (anti-PD-1) treatment. These receptors were collected from a person between 35 and 79 years old with oral cavity squamous cell carcinoma.

This chain connects TRBV5-1 to TRBJ2-2; 10 bases line up with TRBD2. Germline values: CDR1 SGHRS, CDR2 YFSETQ. The CDR3 sequence is 16 residues long. V was pared by 1 base and J by 4 bases, with 4 bases of the junction left unmatched. The CDR3 here is CASSLLSSGGTGELFF. CDR3 DNA: TGCGCCAGCAGCTTGTTGTCTAGCGGGGGCACCGGGGAGCTGTTTTTT.

V gene TRBV4-3 combines with J gene TRBJ2-5; 7 positions match TRBD1. Losses at the gene ends were 0 bases for V and 2 bases for J; bases not matched to a gene: 3. From germline, CDR1 is LGHNA and CDR2 YSLEER. The CDR3 contains 15 residues. DNA of the CDR3: TGCGCCAGCAGCCAAGATCCCAGGGGGCAAGAGACCCAGTACTTC. This codes for CASSQDPRGQETQYF.

This clone was seen more than once but under ten times. J is TRBJ2-5 and V is TRBV7-9; TRBD1 might be the D (6 bases). Germline CDR1 SEHNR, CDR2 FQNEAQ (reference sequence). Between the trimmed V and J ends, which lost 2 bases and 0 bases, there was a span of 10 bases. The CDR3 totals 15 residues. CDR3 loop: CASSLRGSYQETQYF. CDR3 in DNA: TGTGCCAGCAGCTTAAGGGGGAGCTACCAAGAGACCCAGTACTTC. The full variable domain, completed using reference TRBV7-9 and TRBJ2-5, is DTGVSQNPRHKITKRGQNVTFRCDPISEHNRLYWYRQTLGQGPEFLTYFQNEAQLEKSRLLSDRFSAERPKGSFSTLEIQRTEQGDSAMYLCASSLRGSYQETQYFGPGTRLLVL.

The chain recombines TRBV9 with TRBJ2-3; no clear D. V lost 0 bases to trimming and J lost 2 bases, with 7 bases between them. The CDR3 is 14 residues long. The V gene's germline CDR1 is SGDLS and CDR2 YYNGEE. The CDR3 reads CASSVEPITDTQYF. The CDR3 DNA reads as TGTGCCAGCAGCGTAGAGCCTATCACAGATACGCAGTATTTT.

The rearrangement links TRBV7-2 to TRBJ1-5, with TRBD1 matching 9 bases. There are 15 residues in the CDR3. V lost 5 bases, J lost 2 bases, and 4 bases stayed unmatched. Germline V gives CDR1 SGHTA, CDR2 FQGNSA. This chain's CDR3 is CASSAGQGGNQPQHF. The DNA for the CDR3 is TGTGCCAGCAGCGCGGGACAGGGAGGCAATCAGCCCCAGCATTTT.

CDR3: CASTRTVNEQFF. The CDR3 DNA reads TGTGCCAGCACCCGGACTGTGAATGAGCAGTTCTTC. This sequence joins TRBV7-8 and TRBJ2-1, with D maybe TRBD2 (5 bases). Trimming shortened V by 7 bases and J by 7 bases, and 11 bases separated the two germline ends. This CDR3 region has 12 residues. Germline-derived CDR1 and CDR2 are SGHVS and FQNEAQ.

The V and J genes are TRBV7-8 and TRBJ1-3; D is unresolved. Germline V gene sequence: CDR1 SGHVS, CDR2 FQNEAQ. The CDR3 covers 15 residues. V was shortened by 0 bases and J by 0 bases, with 6 bases between the two germline ends. The CDR3, as DNA: TGTGCCAGCAGCTTAGCGCCGAGCTCTGGAAACACCATATATTTT. This encodes CASSLAPSSGNTIYF.

The J gene is TRBJ1-1, the V gene TRBV6-1; D gene uncertain. V was clipped by 6 bases and J by 1 base, with 12 bases between them. The germline CDR1 and CDR2 sequences are MNHNS and SASEGT. This CDR3 is 14 amino acids long. Here the CDR3 DNA reads TGTGCCAGCAGCACCCGGACGAGGAACACTGAAGCTTTCTTT. Translating gives CASSTRTRNTEAFF.

The CDR3 nucleotides read TGTGCCAGCAGCTTAGACAGGAATTCACCCCTCCACTTT. Translated, it gives CASSLDRNSPLHF. The rearrangement joins TRBV11-2 to TRBJ1-6; D unclear. V lost 0 bases and J 7 bases, leaving 4 bases between the germline ends. The CDR3 is made up of 13 amino acids. Germline V lookup: CDR1 SGHAT, CDR2 FQNNGV.

This chain uses TRBV13 with TRBJ2-7, with 10 bases fitting TRBD1. CDR3 length: 14 amino acids. Germline values: CDR1 PRHDT, CDR2 FYEKMQ (reference sequence). V dropped 4 bases and J dropped 5; count of bases not matched to a gene: 5. The CDR3 reads CASSSGGTGDEQYF. The CDR3 nucleotides read TGTGCCAGCAGCTCGGGAGGGACAGGGGACGAGCAGTACTTC. The whole variable domain, remainder taken from reference TRBV13 and TRBJ2-7, is AAGVIQSPRHLIKEKRETATLKCYPIPRHDTVYWYQQGPGQDPQFLISFYEKMQSDKGSIPDRFSAQQFSDYHSELNMSSLELGDSALYFCASSSGGTGDEQYFGPGTRLTVT.

The chain couples TRBV9 to TRBJ1-1, with 7 bases matching TRBD1. V lost 2 bases to trimming and J lost 1 base; unmatched junction nucleotides: 2. CDR1 and CDR2 (germline): SGDLS, YYNGEE. There are 14 residues in the CDR3. The CDR3 sequence: CASSVGTANTEAFF. CDR3 coding DNA: TGTGCCAGCAGCGTCGGGACAGCGAACACTGAAGCTTTCTTT.

The chain recombines TRBV5-3 with TRBJ1-5, with 12 bases identical to TRBD1. TRBV5-3 is placed among ORFs of uncertain function. Losses at the gene ends were 7 bases for V and 6 bases for J; bases not matched to a gene: 5. The CDR3 is 14 residues long. The CDR3 sequence is CARLGQGAFQPQHF. Here the CDR3 DNA reads TGTGCCAGACTGGGACAGGGGGCGTTTCAGCCCCAGCATTTT.

The CDR3 bases are TGTGCCAGTAGCCCAGCGGGGCGGGAAGGCTACACCTTC. This sequence encodes CASSPAGREGYTF. This rearrangement joins TRBV19 to TRBJ1-2, with TRBD1 as a possible D gene (5 bases). Trimming removed 6 bases from V and 8 bases from J, with 16 bases in between. Germline-derived CDR1 and CDR2 are LNHDA and SQIVND (reference sequence). This CDR3 spans 13 amino acids.

CDR3 protein: CASSQDRDRHLSSTDTQYF. The CDR3 coding sequence is TGCGCCAGCAGCCAAGACCGGGACAGGCACCTTTCTAGCACAGATACGCAGTATTTT. The gene calls are TRBV4-3 and TRBJ2-3; 8 bases fit TRBD1. There are 19 residues in the CDR3. With 0 bases clipped from V and 0 bases from J, the junction kept 11 bases outside the gene matches. Looked up from germline, CDR1 is LGHNA and CDR2 is YSLEER.

J is TRBJ2-1 and V is TRBV25-1; D is possibly TRBD2 (5 bases). The V end lost 7 bases, the J end lost 6 bases, and 16 bases lay between the germline ends. This CDR3 contains 14 residues. From germline, CDR1 is MGHDK and CDR2 SYGVNS. CDR3 nucleotides: TGTGCCAGCACCCCGGGGATTGGGATCAATGAGCAGTTCTTC. This translates into CASTPGIGINEQFF.

J is TRBJ1-4 and V is TRBV11-1; D not certain. This CDR3 region has 16 residues. Germline V lookup: CDR1 SGHAT, CDR2 FQDESV (reference sequence). Trimming took off 5 bases at V and 0 bases at J, with 13 bases between the two ends. The CDR3 nucleotides read TGTGCCAGCAGCCAGACTTACAGTCCAACTAATGAAAAACTGTTTTTT. Amino acids: CASSQTYSPTNEKLFF.

The chain combines TRBV10-3 with TRBJ2-7; 8 nucleotides agree with TRBD1. CDR3 length: 14 amino acids. The V and J ends lost 6 bases and 5 bases, in that order; junction bases with no gene match: 9. Germline CDR1 is ENHRY and CDR2 is SYGVKD. The CDR3 nucleotides read TGTGCCATCAGACAAGACAGGGGCAGCGACGAGCAGTACTTC. Protein product: CAIRQDRGSDEQYF.

V usage is TRBV10-2 and J usage is TRBJ2-7; D may be TRBD1 (6 bases). Per germline, CDR1 WSHSY and CDR2 SAAADI. V lost 3 bases and J lost 7, with 10 bases in between. CDR3 length equals 12 residues. CDR3 DNA sequence: TGCGCCAGCAGTGAACAGGGTTTAGAGCAGTACTTC. This gives the protein CASSEQGLEQYF.

The chain has TRBV9 and TRBJ1-5; 9 nucleotides agree with TRBD1. This CDR3 region has 15 residues. V lost 3 bases to trimming and J lost 6 bases; unmatched junction nucleotides: 7. Germline values: CDR1 SGDLS, CDR2 YYNGEE. This CDR3 is CASSAGTGRGQPQHF. Here the CDR3 DNA reads TGTGCCAGCAGCGCTGGGACAGGGAGGGGTCAGCCCCAGCATTTT. Full variable domain (missing parts from reference TRBV9 and TRBJ1-5): DSGVTQTPKHLITATGQRVTLRCSPRSGDLSVYWYQQSLDQGLQFLIQYYNGEERAKGNILERFSAQQFPDLHSELNLSSLELGDSALYFCASSAGTGRGQPQHFGDGTRLSIL.

The chain links TRBV10-3 to TRBJ2-1, with 15 nucleotides matching TRBD2. The CDR3 contains 19 residues. J was trimmed by 0 bases and V by 5 bases; bases with no gene match: 8. CDR1 is ENHRY and CDR2 is SYGVKD in the germline V gene. The CDR3 spells CAISPPGLAGGPSYNEQFF. CDR3 nucleotides: TGTGCCATCAGTCCGCCGGGACTAGCGGGGGGCCCCTCCTACAATGAGCAGTTCTTC.

The chain couples TRBV18 to TRBJ1-2; tentative D call: TRBD1 (6 bases). The CDR3 runs to 14 residues. Germline assignment: CDR1 KGHSH and CDR2 LQKENI. V shed 2 bases and J shed 4 bases, with 11 bases lying between them. The CDR3 nucleotides read TGTGCCAGCTCACCAGCAGGGGAGACCTATGGCTACACCTTC. Translation gives CASSPAGETYGYTF.

Written as DNA, the CDR3 is TGTGCCAGTAGTACTGACAGTACAGATACGCAGTATTTT. Translating gives CASSTDSTDTQYF. The chain is built from TRBV19 and TRBJ2-3; maybe TRBD1 (5 bases). Germline V gives CDR1 LNHDA, CDR2 SQIVND (reference sequence). The V gene lost 4 bases and the J gene lost 3 bases, with 8 bases spanning the gap. The length of the CDR3 is 13 residues.

This clone has just one count. The V and J genes are TRBV21-1 and TRBJ1-2; the table's TRBD1 call for D was not verified on the DNA. TRBV21-1 is flagged as a pseudogene. This CDR3 comprises 14 residues. The CDR3 protein is CASSKNDRDYGYTF. CDR3 sequence (DNA): TGTGCCAGCAGCAAGAACGACAGGGACTATGGCTACACCTTC.

The V and J genes are TRBV27 and TRBJ1-3; D is uncertain. V was pared by 4 bases and J by 4 bases, with 8 bases between. CDR1 is MNHEY and CDR2 is SMNVEV in the germline V gene (reference sequence). This CDR3 is 13 amino acids long. CDR3 DNA: TGTGCCAGCAGTTCCTTTAAAGGAAACACCATATATTTT. Its translation is CASSSFKGNTIYF.

The genes are TRBV4-1 and TRBJ2-3; D is perhaps TRBD1 or TRBD2 (5 bases each). Germline V gene lookup returns CDR1 MGHRA and CDR2 YSYEKL. CDR3 size: 18 residues. Trimming pared 2 bases from V and 4 bases from J, leaving 22 bases between. The CDR3 coding sequence is TGCGCCAGCAGCCAACAGCCTAAGGGGAGCGACGCGGCAGATACGCAGTATTTT. Residues: CASSQQPKGSDAADTQYF.

The V and J genes are TRBV7-9 and TRBJ2-1; 12 bases fit TRBD2. Germline V gene sequence: CDR1 SEHNR, CDR2 FQNEAQ (reference sequence). This CDR3 region has 17 residues. The J segment lost 4 bases and the V segment lost 5 bases, leaving 9 bases of the junction unmatched. The CDR3 loop is CASSPRTSGVGYNEQFF. The CDR3 bases are TGTGCCAGCAGCCCCCGGACTAGCGGGGTGGGATACAATGAGCAGTTCTTC. The full variable domain, completed using reference TRBV7-9 and TRBJ2-1, is DTGVSQNPRHKITKRGQNVTFRCDPISEHNRLYWYRQTLGQGPEFLTYFQNEAQLEKSRLLSDRFSAERPKGSFSTLEIQRTEQGDSAMYLCASSPRTSGVGYNEQFFGPGTRLTVL.

The V and J genes are TRBV11-3 and TRBJ2-1; TRBD2 matches 12 bases. V shed 2 bases, J shed 8 bases, and the junction held 13 bases outside the gene matches. This CDR3 comprises 18 residues. Germline values: CDR1 SGHNT, CDR2 YENEEA. CDR3 nucleotides: TGTGCCAGCAGCTTAAGCGGTTGGCTAGCGGGGGGGCTCGATGAGCAGTTCTTC. Its protein is CASSLSGWLAGGLDEQFF.